Listed here is a single T cell receptor beta chain. Its target is unknown. Free of recent acute infections or vaccinations, the donors were healthy HIV-negative adults. The donor cohort consisted entirely of Caucasian adults residing in Nashville, Tennessee. This sample was included in a study of shared clonotypes between healthy human individuals. Study-wide findings and caveats: Collection of samples was limited to blood; tissue repertoires likely differ.

The CDR3 runs 20 residues. Germline-derived CDR1 and CDR2 are LGHNA and YNFKEQ. V lost 0 bases to trimming and J lost 5 bases; unmatched junction nucleotides: 17. The test was conducted at deep level. The repertoire was sequenced with immunoSEQ multiplex PCR; TCRdb's copy has only in-frame clones and lacks some. Of about half a million clones in the sample, roughly three quarters are singletons; the top ten hold 12%. This receptor was taken from a woman aged 40-49 years in good health. Some clones in this sample may be carry-over from other donors' samples. Sequencing was done on a sample of PBMCs. The chain combines TRBV4-2 with TRBJ2-7, with TRBD2 identical over 12 bases. CDR3 in amino acids: CASSQDPLLASSGRGDEQYF. DNA for the CDR3: TGTGCCAGCAGCCAAGATCCTCTGCTTGCGTCTAGCGGGAGGGGCGACGAGCAGTACTTC.